The clone carrying this TCR beta chain turned up a few times. Antigen specificity is unknown. All of the donors were Caucasians in good health. This entry belongs to a study of identical twins. Study-wide findings and caveats: Out-of-frame TCR alpha sharing in monozygotic twins exceeded recombination model predictions. Interpretation of the results relied on cross-sectional statistical analysis and not on following the same donors.

Trimming cost V 3 bases and J 12 bases; bases outside gene matches: 13. The CDR3 is 14 amino acids. Unique molecular identifiers were present on cDNA, and template switching added a universal primer site. A single record per CDR3 protein comes from TCRdb applying MiXCR to the 5' RACE reads. This sample has 1.5 million to 2 million distinct CDR3 sequences, with under 35% found just once. Sample: cord blood. The rearrangement joins TRBV12-3 or TRBV12-4 to TRBJ2-5; the match to TRBD1 covers 7 bases. The clonotype comes from a newborn girl in good health. The CDR3 bases are TGTGCCAGCAGTTTGTCGGACAGGCCCTTTGTTAAGTACTTC. Translating gives CASSLSDRPFVKYF.